A single sample is the source of the 23 T cell receptor beta chains below, sequenced in a study of blood T cell repertoires in COVID-19. The assay was immunoSEQ multiplex PCR, and TCRdb's table has in-frame clones only and misses some. Altogether under 300,000 clones are present, less than 90% being singletons, with the ten largest covering more than 1.5%. Sequenced input: peripheral blood. These receptors were obtained from a woman in her thirties or forties who had recovered from COVID-19.

The chain employs TRBV7-2 and TRBJ1-2; D is uncertain. The CDR3 covers 15 residues. Germline CDR1 is SGHTA and CDR2 is FQGNSA. Trimming removed 2 bases at V and 4 bases at J, with 14 bases between. The CDR3 coding sequence is TGTGCCAGCAGCTTATTGGCTGTCTCTCTCTATGGCTACACCTTC. Protein: CASSLLAVSLYGYTF.

V gene TRBV28 combines with J gene TRBJ1-5; 7 bases are shared with TRBD1. The CDR3 runs to 13 residues. V dropped 10 bases and J dropped 6; count of bases not matched to a gene: 9. Per the germline V gene, CDR1 is MDHEN and CDR2 is SYDVKM. CDR3 in amino acids: CATKTGSVQPQHF. Written as DNA, the CDR3 is TGTGCCACCAAGACAGGGTCGGTTCAGCCCCAGCATTTT.

Worth noting for this clone: Other DNA variants within this sample encode the same CDR3. The V and J genes are TRBV7-9 and TRBJ1-1; maybe TRBD1 (6 bases). From germline, CDR1 is SEHNR and CDR2 FQNEAQ (reference sequence). V was trimmed by 3 bases and J by 5 bases, leaving 10 bases between them. The CDR3 runs to 13 residues. The CDR3 is CASSFWGRTEAFF. CDR3 in DNA: TGTGCCAGCAGCTTCTGGGGGCGGACTGAAGCTTTCTTT.

The chain couples TRBV11-2 to TRBJ2-3, with a tentative D call TRBD2 (6 bases). This CDR3 is built from 15 residues. Germline-derived CDR1 and CDR2 are SGHAT and FQNNGV. V was clipped by 5 bases and J by 7 bases, with 19 bases between them. The CDR3 reads CASSRGGPSSNTQYF. CDR3 sequence (DNA): TGTGCCAGCAGCCGGGGAGGACCTAGCTCAAATACGCAGTATTTT. The full variable domain, in which reference TRBV11-2 and TRBJ2-3 provide the parts outside the CDR3, is EAGVAQSPRYKIIEKRQSVAFWCNPISGHATLYWYQQILGQGPKLLIQFQNNGVVDDSQLPKDRFSAERLKGVDSTLKIQPAKLEDSAVYLCASSRGGPSSNTQYFGPGTRLTVL.

The chain couples TRBV18 to TRBJ2-5; 7 bases agree with TRBD1. This CDR3 contains 15 residues. CDR1 and CDR2 (germline): KGHSH, LQKENI. V lost 2 bases and J lost 2; bases outside the gene matches: 5. CDR3 protein: CASSPAGTEQETQYF. DNA of the CDR3: TGTGCCAGCTCACCAGCCGGGACAGAGCAAGAGACCCAGTACTTC.

The J gene is TRBJ1-2, the V gene TRBV3-1 (or the pseudogene TRBV3-2), with a weak D call TRBD1 (5 bases). CDR3 length: 13 residues. The germline V gene has CDR1 LGHDT and CDR2 YNNKEL (reference sequence). V was trimmed by 4 bases and J by 4 bases, leaving 10 bases between them. The CDR3 spells CASSRQLGYGYTF. In DNA form, the CDR3 reads TGTGCCAGCAGCCGACAGCTAGGCTATGGCTACACCTTC.

The chain joins TRBV2 to TRBJ1-5; 9 nucleotides align to TRBD1. The CDR3 runs 13 residues. With 7 bases clipped from V and 5 bases from J, the junction kept 3 bases outside the gene matches. Germline V gene data show CDR1 as SNHLY and CDR2 as FYNNEI. The CDR3 sequence is CASKGTGYQPQHF. CDR3 bases: TGTGCCAGCAAAGGGACAGGGTATCAGCCCCAGCATTTT.

The chain employs TRBV6-6 and TRBJ1-1, with TRBD1 identical over 7 bases. Losses at the gene ends were 7 bases for V and 2 bases for J; bases not matched to a gene: 4. The CDR3 totals 13 residues. Germline V gene sequence: CDR1 MNHNY, CDR2 SVGAGI (reference sequence). The CDR3 coding sequence is TGTGCCAGCATAAGACAGGGAAACACTGAAGCTTTCTTT. Translating gives CASIRQGNTEAFF.

This chain links TRBV6-1 with TRBJ1-2, with D uncertain. The germline V and J ends were trimmed by 1 base and 7 bases, with 10 bases remaining between them. CDR1 is MNHNS, CDR2 SASEGT, per germline. The CDR3 loop spans 13 amino acids. CDR3: CASSEVGDLGYTF. DNA for the CDR3: TGTGCCAGCAGTGAAGTGGGAGATCTTGGCTACACCTTC.

The chain combines TRBV2 with TRBJ2-1; the match to TRBD2 covers 7 bases. This CDR3 contains 16 residues. J was trimmed by 4 bases and V by 5 bases; bases with no gene match: 11. Looked up from germline, CDR1 is SNHLY and CDR2 is FYNNEI. The CDR3 is CASSQHAGVEYNEQFF. For the CDR3, the DNA is TGTGCCAGCAGTCAGCATGCGGGGGTGGAGTACAATGAGCAGTTCTTC.

This clone showed up just a few times. The CDR3 DNA reads TGTGCCAGCAGTGAGGACAGGGGGTTTTATCAGCCCCAGCATTTT. Its protein is CASSEDRGFYQPQHF. The chain couples TRBV2 to TRBJ1-5, with TRBD1 matching over 10 bases. The CDR3 is 15 residues long. The V gene's germline CDR1 is SNHLY and CDR2 FYNNEI. V was clipped by 3 bases and J by 5 bases; unmatched bases: 4. Full variable domain (missing parts from reference TRBV2 and TRBJ1-5): EPEVTQTPSHQVTQMGQEVILRCVPISNHLYFYWYRQILGQKVEFLVSFYNNEISEKSEIFDDQFSVERPDGSNFTLKIRSTKLEDSAMYFCASSEDRGFYQPQHFGDGTRLSIL.

The V gene is TRBV10-3, the J gene TRBJ1-6; 7 bases are shared with TRBD1. V lost 9 bases to trimming and J lost 5 bases; unmatched junction nucleotides: 10. Germline CDR1 reads ENHRY; CDR2 reads SYGVKD. CDR3 length equals 15 residues. CDR3 residues: CAIRRGGNHNSPLHF. Here the CDR3 DNA reads TGTGCCATTCGGCGAGGGGGCAATCATAATTCACCCCTCCACTTT.

V gene TRBV7-9 combines with J gene TRBJ2-7; TRBD1 is a possible D gene (6 bases). Germline V gene lookup returns CDR1 SEHNR and CDR2 FQNEAQ (reference sequence). V was shortened by 3 bases and J by 3 bases, with 12 bases between the two germline ends. CDR3 size: 14 residues. CDR3 loop: CASSFPGQFYEQYF. The DNA for the CDR3 is TGTGCCAGCAGCTTCCCGGGACAATTCTACGAGCAGTACTTC.

This clone was observed once. Other nucleotide sequences from this sample produce the same CDR3. The CDR3 DNA follows: TGCGCCAGCAGCTTGGGGACTAGCGGGGGCACAGATACGCAGTATTTT. The encoded protein is CASSLGTSGGTDTQYF. The chain carries TRBV5-1 and TRBJ2-3, with 12 positions matching TRBD2. The CDR3 loop spans 16 amino acids. Germline V gene sequence: CDR1 SGHRS, CDR2 YFSETQ. V gave up 0 bases and J gave up 1 base; unmatched junction bases: 0.

The genes are TRBV27 and TRBJ2-5, with 7 bases aligning to TRBD2. The CDR3 is 14 amino acids. CDR1 MNHEY and CDR2 SMNVEV come from the germline V gene (reference sequence). The V segment lost 0 bases and the J segment 9 bases; nucleotides outside the gene matches: 7. CDR3 amino acids: CASSLSGGFMAQYF. The CDR3 DNA reads TGTGCCAGCAGTTTATCGGGAGGGTTTATGGCCCAGTACTTC.

J is TRBJ2-7 and V is TRBV6-5; 7 nucleotides align to TRBD1. The CDR3 extends over 14 amino acids. The V and J ends lost 5 bases and 6 bases, in that order; junction bases with no gene match: 10. Germline loops: CDR1 MNHEY, CDR2 SVGAGI. The CDR3 loop reads CASSTGTVGREQYF. In DNA, the CDR3 is TGTGCCAGCAGTACCGGGACAGTTGGTCGCGAGCAGTACTTC.

This clone was found once. This chain connects TRBV5-1 to TRBJ2-5; possibly TRBD1 for D (6 bases). V was trimmed by 4 bases and J by 1 base, leaving 14 bases between them. This CDR3 is 15 amino acids long. From germline, CDR1 is SGHRS and CDR2 YFSETQ. CDR3 sequence reads: CASSRTGPTQETQYF. For the CDR3, the DNA is TGCGCCAGCAGCCGAACAGGGCCGACCCAAGAGACCCAGTACTTC.

The V and J genes are TRBV2 and TRBJ2-5; D is unresolved. The CDR3 covers 14 residues. V lost 3 bases to trimming and J lost 4 bases, with 12 bases between them. The germline V gene has CDR1 SNHLY and CDR2 FYNNEI. The CDR3 loop reads CASSETRRSETQYF. CDR3 coding DNA: TGTGCCAGCAGTGAGACAAGACGGTCAGAGACCCAGTACTTC. The whole variable domain, filled in from reference TRBV2 and TRBJ2-5, reads EPEVTQTPSHQVTQMGQEVILRCVPISNHLYFYWYRQILGQKVEFLVSFYNNEISEKSEIFDDQFSVERPDGSNFTLKIRSTKLEDSAMYFCASSETRRSETQYFGPGTRLLVL.

This sequence joins TRBV27 and TRBJ2-1, with 12 nucleotides matching TRBD2. The V gene end was trimmed by 5 bases and the J gene end by 5 bases; junction bases not matched to a gene: 10. Germline-derived CDR1 and CDR2 are MNHEY and SMNVEV (reference sequence). The CDR3 has 17 amino acids. CDR3 protein: CASSPRTSGAPNNEQFF. The CDR3 nucleotides are TGTGCCAGCAGTCCCCGGACTAGCGGGGCTCCTAACAATGAGCAGTTCTTC.

This clone was seen once. The chain is built from TRBV27 and TRBJ2-7; possible D gene TRBD1, 5 bases. There are 13 residues in the CDR3. V shed 3 bases and J shed 3 bases, with 9 bases lying between them. Germline CDR1 and CDR2: MNHEY and SMNVEV (reference sequence). The CDR3 here is CASSLDQGYEQYF. The DNA for the CDR3 is TGTGCCAGCAGTTTGGATCAGGGCTACGAGCAGTACTTC.

This chain uses TRBV5-1 with TRBJ1-5; D ambiguous. The V and J ends lost 0 bases and 8 bases respectively, with 12 bases between them. Germline values: CDR1 SGHRS, CDR2 YFSETQ. This CDR3 comprises 14 residues. The CDR3 bases are TGCGCCAGCAGCTTGGGTGCGGTCGGGGAGCCCCAGCATTTT. As protein: CASSLGAVGEPQHF.

V gene TRBV10-3 combines with J gene TRBJ1-2, with no clear D. The V end was cut by 2 bases, the J end by 0 bases, with 7 bases between. The CDR3 length is 14 residues. Germline V gives CDR1 ENHRY, CDR2 SYGVKD. The CDR3 DNA reads TGTGCCATCAGTGAGGGAGGCGCTAACTATGGCTACACCTTC. Amino acids: CAISEGGANYGYTF.

J is TRBJ2-1 and V is TRBV7-2; 9 bases are shared with TRBD2. Unmatched junction bases numbered 8, after V lost 4 bases and J lost 4 bases. The CDR3 is 16 residues long. Germline loops: CDR1 SGHTA, CDR2 FQGNSA. The CDR3 reads CASSSSSGVNYNEQFF. The CDR3 bases are TGTGCCAGCAGCTCCTCTAGCGGGGTAAATTACAATGAGCAGTTCTTC.